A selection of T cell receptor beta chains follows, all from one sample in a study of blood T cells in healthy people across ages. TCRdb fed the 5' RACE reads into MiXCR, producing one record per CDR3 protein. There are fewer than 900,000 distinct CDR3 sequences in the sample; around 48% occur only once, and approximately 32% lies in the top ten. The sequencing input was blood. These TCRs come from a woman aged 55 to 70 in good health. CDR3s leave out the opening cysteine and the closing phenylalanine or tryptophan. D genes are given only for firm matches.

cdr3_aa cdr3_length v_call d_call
ASSQPSGIQNEQF 13 TRBV14 TRBD2
SVGIWDENNEQF 12 TRBV29-1 NA
ASRPGTGGNYGYT 13 TRBV28 TRBD1
ASSDSNQPQH 10 TRBV25-1 NA
ASSVAANYGYT 11 TRBV5-1 NA
ASSLGYSSGY 10 TRBV11-2 NA
ASSLGYSGSLETQY 14 TRBV7-6 TRBD2
ASSWGGSPLH 10 TRBV27 NA
AIATSPGANYGYT 13 TRBV10-3 NA
ASRSRGRSTGELF 13 TRBV28 NA
ASSLDGPNAGELF 13 TRBV5-1 NA
ASREVAKNIQY 11 TRBV28 NA
ASKFDRVEQF 10 TRBV6-6 TRBD1
SAQGGLPDNEQF 12 TRBV29-1 TRBD2
ASSYSGSVGNYGYT 14 TRBV6-2/TRBV6-3 NA
GVMTGEEKLF 10 TRBV29-1 TRBD1
ASSAVAGGDEQY 12 TRBV2 TRBD2
ASSGLAGGGQETQY 14 TRBV5-1 TRBD2
ASSSTSVGVETQY 13 TRBV28 TRBD2
ASSLASGFYNEQF 13 TRBV5-1 TRBD2
SAIDPATNEKLF 12 TRBV20-1 NA
ASSYEGSDNSPLH 13 TRBV6-5 NA
ASSLQGSTDTRY 12 TRBV6-6 NA
ASGDRGLFSTDTQY 14 TRBV28 TRBD1
ASSSTGASSYNEQF 14 TRBV7-9 TRBD1
ASSEREARHEQF 12 TRBV12-3/TRBV12-4 TRBD2
ASSLDRDQPQH 11 TRBV5-1 NA
ASSPVPGQSQETQY 14 TRBV5-1 TRBD1
ASSLTGSTNEKLF 13 TRBV7-2 TRBD1
SASVGLAGTYEQY 13 TRBV20-1 TRBD2
ASSFRTAGTGVGDEQY 16 TRBV7-9 TRBD1
ASSRTPDNSYNEQF 14 TRBV7-2 NA
AISEDNRGRGEQF 13 TRBV10-3 TRBD1
ASSPRSGAYSYNEQF 15 TRBV7-2 NA
ASSPTTGVYEQF 12 TRBV3-1 TRBD1
SARELGGNYGYT 12 TRBV20-1 NA
ASRPVLEPGTSGKWETQY 18 TRBV12-3/TRBV12-4 TRBD2
SAVDRMVGVEQF 12 TRBV20-1 NA
AISRDRHDEQY 11 TRBV10-3 TRBD1
ASSLMGQNYGYT 12 TRBV5-1 TRBD1